This is a list of T cell receptor beta chains from one sample in a study of blood T cell repertoires in COVID-19. Sequencing used immunoSEQ multiplex PCR; TCRdb keeps in-frame clones, though not all of them. Among 100,000 to 150,000 clones listed, approximately 80% were seen once. The source material was peripheral blood. The receptors here all came from a man aged 65 to 79 with acute or convalescent COVID-19. CDR3s include the opening cysteine and the closing phenylalanine or tryptophan. A D gene is named only where the DNA matches it firmly. Only some rows state a clone size, as once, few, many or a class for expanded clones.

NA TRBJ2-2 TRBV7-6 TRBD1 TGTGCCAGCAGCCCAGGACAGGGGGCGACCGGGGAGCTGTTTTTT CASSPGQGATGELFF
few TRBJ2-4 TRBV19 TRBD1 TGTGCCAGTAAACCTCGGGACAGGGCGATAGCCAAAAACATTCAGTACTTC CASKPRDRAIAKNIQYF
NA TRBJ2-5 TRBV9 TRBD2 TGTGCCAGCAGCGCCCGACTAGCGGGTTTCCAAGAGACCCAGTACTTC CASSARLAGFQETQYF
NA TRBJ2-3 TRBV27 TRBD2 TGTGCCAGCAGTCCCACGACATTTAGCGGGAGGGGAACAGATACGCAGTATTTT CASSPTTFSGRGTDTQYF
NA TRBJ2-7 TRBV19 NA TGTGCCAGTAGCCCGACCGGGAGCAGGAACTACGAGCAGTACTTC CASSPTGSRNYEQYF
NA TRBJ1-5 TRBV27 TRBD1 TGTGCCAGCAGGCCTGACAGGGTTAAGCCCCAGCATTTT CASRPDRVKPQHF
few TRBJ1-6 TRBV25-1 NA TGTGCCAGCAGTGAAGCCAGGGTCTATAATTCACCCCTCCACTTT CASSEARVYNSPLHF
NA TRBJ1-3 TRBV12-3/TRBV12-4 NA TGTGCCAGCAGTTGGGGGCGAAACACCATATATTTT CASSWGRNTIYF
NA TRBJ2-7 TRBV7-2 TRBD1 TGTGCCAGCAGCCATCGACAGGGGGCCTACGAGCAGTACTTC CASSHRQGAYEQYF
NA TRBJ2-3 TRBV1 NA TGCACCAGCAGCCAAGATGAGGGCGGAGATTCCCGAAAGTATTTT CTSSQDEGGDSRKYF
NA TRBJ1-1 TRBV12-3/TRBV12-4 NA TGTGCCAGCAGCGGACAAAACACTGAAGCTTTCTTT CASSGQNTEAFF
NA TRBJ2-7 TRBV28 NA TGTGCCAGCCAAGGGGGGGTAGCGGATATTTACGAGCAGTACTTC CASQGGVADIYEQYF
NA TRBJ2-5 TRBV5-1 TRBD1 TGCGCCAGCAGCTCCCTAAGACAGGGCGAAGTGGAGACCCAGTACTTC CASSSLRQGEVETQYF
NA TRBJ2-2 TRBV10-1 NA TGCGCCAGCACTGAGGACCCTGGGCCCGGGGAGCTGTTTTTT CASTEDPGPGELFF
NA TRBJ1-4 TRBV7-9 TRBD1 TGTGCCAGCAACTCGGGACAGGGGGCGGAAAAACTGTTTTTT CASNSGQGAEKLFF
NA TRBJ1-6 TRBV11-2 NA TGTGCCAGCAGCTCGACCGGGACAAAGAGCTCCTATAATTCACCCCTCCACTTT CASSSTGTKSSYNSPLHF
NA TRBJ2-3 TRBV29-1 TRBD1 TGCAGCGGCACAGGGGGTATCACAGATACGCAGTATTTT CSGTGGITDTQYF
NA TRBJ2-1 TRBV28 TRBD2 TGTGCCAGCAGTTTACGACTAGCGGAACCCCCGCAGTTCTTC CASSLRLAEPPQFF
once TRBJ2-7 TRBV27 TRBD2 TGTGCCAGCAGTTTTGGGACTAGCGGAACCTACGAGCAGTACTTC CASSFGTSGTYEQYF
NA TRBJ1-2 TRBV28 TRBD1 TGTGCCAGCAGCCCTACTCCGGGACAGGGTGTATATGGCTACACCTTC CASSPTPGQGVYGYTF
NA TRBJ1-1 TRBV16 NA TGTGCCAGCAGCCAATCGGGACAAAGCACTGAAGCTTTCTTT CASSQSGQSTEAFF
NA TRBJ2-6 TRBV6-6 TRBD1 TGTGCCAGCAGTCCCCGACAGGGAGTCCAAGGGGCCAACGTCCTGACTTTC CASSPRQGVQGANVLTF
NA TRBJ1-6 TRBV2 NA TGTGCCAGCAGTGAAACAACCTATAATTCACCCCTCCACTTT CASSETTYNSPLHF
NA TRBJ2-2 TRBV7-9 TRBD2 TGTGCCAGCAGCCGTACTAGCGGGAACACCGGGGAGCTGTTTTTT CASSRTSGNTGELFF
NA TRBJ1-2 TRBV20-1 TRBD1 TGCAGTGCTAGTTCCCCGGGACAGGGGAACTATGGCTACACCTTC CSASSPGQGNYGYTF
NA TRBJ1-1 TRBV7-2 TRBD1 TGTGCCAGCACCCTATTGACAGGGTACACTGAAGCTTTCTTT CASTLLTGYTEAFF
NA TRBJ1-1 TRBV28 NA TGTGCCAGCAGCCCTCGGGGGGGCTGGAACACTGAAGCTTTCTTT CASSPRGGWNTEAFF
NA TRBJ1-2 TRBV9 NA TGTGCCAGCAGCGTAGGGCAAACTAACTATGGCTACACCTTC CASSVGQTNYGYTF
NA TRBJ1-2 TRBV7-9 NA TGTGCCAGCAGCTTAAAGTCAGGTCGAGACTATGGCTACACCTTC CASSLKSGRDYGYTF
few TRBJ1-6 TRBV19 NA TGTGCCAGTAGCCCCGACAGCTATTCACCCCTCCACTTT CASSPDSYSPLHF
NA TRBJ2-3 TRBV19 TRBD2 TGTGCCAGTAGTATACCCCCCCCCTTGTGGGGGGGAACAGATACGCAGTATTTT CASSIPPPLWGGTDTQYF
NA TRBJ1-3 TRBV5-6 TRBD1 TGTGCCAGCAGCTTATTTTGGGGGACAGGGAATGCGGACACCATATATTTT CASSLFWGTGNADTIYF
NA TRBJ2-1 TRBV6-5 NA TGTGCCAGCAGTTACGACAGTTACAATGAGCAGTTCTTC CASSYDSYNEQFF
NA TRBJ1-5 TRBV24-1 TRBD1 TGTGCCACCAGTGACACAGGGGATCAGCCCCAGCATTTT CATSDTGDQPQHF
NA TRBJ1-3 TRBV7-9 NA TGTGCCAGCAGCAAAAGCGGCCAGGATTCTGGAAACACCATATATTTT CASSKSGQDSGNTIYF
NA TRBJ1-3 TRBV5-6 NA TGTGCCAGCAGCTTGGGTCTCGGGGGCTCTGGAAACACCATATATTTT CASSLGLGGSGNTIYF
NA TRBJ1-2 TRBV29-1 NA TGCAGCGTTGTATCGGTAGTGTATGGCTACACCTTC CSVVSVVYGYTF
NA TRBJ2-7 TRBV3-1/TRBV3-2 TRBD2 TGTGCCAGCAGCCAAGATAGGGGGCTAGCGGGAGTTTACGAGCAGTACTTC CASSQDRGLAGVYEQYF
NA TRBJ2-7 TRBV4-1 TRBD2 TGCGCCAGCAGCCAATGGGTTGCGGGGGAGGGCCCGTACGAGCAGTACTTC CASSQWVAGEGPYEQYF
NA TRBJ2-5 TRBV7-2 TRBD1 TGTGCCAGCAGCCCGACAGGGACGTCTCAAGAGACCCAGTACTTC CASSPTGTSQETQYF
NA TRBJ2-1 TRBV3-1/TRBV3-2 NA TGTGCCAGCAGCCGCGCGGGACAGTACCACAATGAGCAGTTCTTC CASSRAGQYHNEQFF
NA TRBJ2-7 TRBV6-5 TRBD1 TGTGCCAGCCATACCCGGGACAGCAAGCCCTACGAGCAGTACTTC CASHTRDSKPYEQYF
NA TRBJ2-7 TRBV18 TRBD1 TGTGCCAGCTCACCGGTTGAGACAGGGGCCTACGAGCAGTACTTC CASSPVETGAYEQYF
NA TRBJ2-2 TRBV19 NA TGTGCCAGTGGAGGGGGCGCGGGCACCGGGGAGCTGTTTTTT CASGGGAGTGELFF
NA TRBJ1-3 TRBV24-1 TRBD1 TGTGCCACCAGTGCCAGGACAGGGGGCTCTGGAAACACCATATATTTT CATSARTGGSGNTIYF
few TRBJ2-2 TRBV29-1 TRBD1 TGCAGCGTGGACACCGGGACAGGGAACACCGGGGAGCTGTTTTTT CSVDTGTGNTGELFF
NA TRBJ2-2 TRBV15 TRBD1 TGTGCCACCAGTACAGGGGTGAACACCGGGGAGCTGTTTTTT CATSTGVNTGELFF
NA TRBJ2-2 TRBV14 TRBD2 TGTGCCAGCAGCCAAGGACTAGCGGGAGGGTTCACCGGGGAGCTGTTTTTT CASSQGLAGGFTGELFF
NA TRBJ2-5 TRBV4-3 TRBD2 TGCGCCAGCAGCCCCGGGACTAGCGGTGGAGAGACCCAGTACTTC CASSPGTSGGETQYF
NA TRBJ1-1 TRBV9 TRBD1 TGTGCCAGCAGCGTCGGACAGGGGAACACTGAAGCTTTCTTT CASSVGQGNTEAFF
NA TRBJ2-2 TRBV15 NA TGTGCCACCAGCCCTGGAGTCGACAGAGAGAACACCGGGGAGCTGTTTTTT CATSPGVDRENTGELFF
NA TRBJ1-1 TRBV6-6 NA TGTGCCAGCAGGAGGGCTATGAACACTGAAGCTTTCTTT CASRRAMNTEAFF
NA TRBJ2-7 TRBV9 TRBD1 TGTGCCAGCAGCGACTCCGGGGGGACAGGGGTCGAGCAGTACTTC CASSDSGGTGVEQYF
NA TRBJ2-7 TRBV4-3 TRBD2 TGCGCCAGCAGCCAAGCGGGGGGAACCTCCTACGAGCAGTACTTC CASSQAGGTSYEQYF
once TRBJ2-5 TRBV19 TRBD1 TGTGCCAGTAGTATGGGCCAGGGGGCAGGAGAGACCCAGTACTTC CASSMGQGAGETQYF
NA TRBJ2-1 TRBV5-1 NA TGCGCCAGCAGTCTGACGGGCCAAGAGGGTTACAATGAGCAGTTCTTC CASSLTGQEGYNEQFF
few TRBJ2-2 TRBV15 TRBD2 TGTGCCACCAGCTACGGGGGGAGGAACACCGGGGAGCTGTTTTTT CATSYGGRNTGELFF
few TRBJ2-5 TRBV29-1 TRBD1 TGCAGCGTTGACCCAGGGGGCGTCCGGACCCAGTACTTC CSVDPGGVRTQYF